What follows are 31 T cell receptor beta chains derived from one specimen sequenced in a study of blood T cell repertoires in COVID-19. Some clones are missing from TCRdb's copy, which holds only in-frame ones; the method was immunoSEQ multiplex PCR. This table has 250,000 to 300,000 clones, roughly 90% appearing once. Sample: PBMCs or T cells enriched from blood (not recorded which). All receptors come from a woman aged 40 to 55 with acute COVID-19.

This chain uses TRBV19 with TRBJ2-1; TRBD1 agrees at 8 bases. Trimming at V came to 7 bases and at J to 6 bases, leaving 11 bases not matched to a gene. The V gene's germline CDR1 is LNHDA and CDR2 SQIVND (reference sequence). This CDR3 has 15 amino acids. The CDR3 DNA reads TGTGCCAGTACCGCTGACAGGGGAGGTCCCAATGAGCAGTTCTTC. Encoded protein: CASTADRGGPNEQFF.

The V call is TRBV11-1, the J call TRBJ2-1; D is ambiguous. Deletions cut 2 bases from V and 7 bases from J, with 6 bases between. The germline V gene has CDR1 SGHAT and CDR2 FQDESV (reference sequence). This CDR3 has 12 amino acids. Here the CDR3 DNA reads TGTGCCAGCAGCTTAAACCGGAATGAGCAGTTCTTC. Encoded protein: CASSLNRNEQFF.

The chain is built from TRBV7-9 and TRBJ1-5, with D possibly matching TRBD1 (6 bases). CDR1 and CDR2 from the germline V gene are SEHNR and FQNEAQ (reference sequence). V was trimmed by 6 bases and J by 2 bases, leaving 11 bases between them. CDR3 length equals 14 residues. The CDR3 region is CASSGGAGNQPQHF. In DNA, the CDR3 is TGTGCCAGCAGTGGGGGGGCTGGCAATCAGCCCCAGCATTTT. Supplemented by reference TRBV7-9 and TRBJ1-5, the full variable domain reads DTGVSQNPRHKITKRGQNVTFRCDPISEHNRLYWYRQTLGQGPEFLTYFQNEAQLEKSRLLSDRFSAERPKGSFSTLEIQRTEQGDSAMYLCASSGGAGNQPQHFGDGTRLSIL.

The chain couples TRBV28 to TRBJ1-3; D gene ambiguous. CDR3 length: 10 amino acids. In germline, CDR1 is MDHEN, CDR2 SYDVKM. Trimming stripped 11 bases from V and 4 bases from J, with 6 bases between. Here the CDR3 DNA reads TGTGCCGCCGGGGGAAACACCATATATTTT. Translation gives CAAGGNTIYF. Supplemented by reference TRBV28 and TRBJ1-3, the full variable domain reads DVKVTQSSRYLVKRTGEKVFLECVQDMDHENMFWYRQDPGLGLRLIYFSYDVKMKEKGDIPEGYSVSREKKERFSLILESASTNQTSMYLCAAGGNTIYFGEGSWLTVV.

This clone has just one count. The chain has TRBV7-2 and TRBJ2-2; D possibly corresponds to TRBD2 (6 bases). CDR1 is SGHTA and CDR2 is FQGNSA in the germline V gene. This CDR3 is 17 amino acids long. Between the trimmed V and J ends, which lost 1 base and 0 bases, there was a span of 12 bases. CDR3 in amino acids: CASSLGRGRTNTGELFF. CDR3 in DNA: TGTGCCAGCAGCTTAGGGCGGGGCAGAACGAACACCGGGGAGCTGTTTTTT.

The CDR3 loop is CASSLSSDLNTEAFF. Here the CDR3 DNA reads TGTGCCAGCAGCCTTAGCTCAGACTTGAACACTGAAGCTTTCTTT. This chain joins TRBV3-1 (or the pseudogene TRBV3-2) and TRBJ1-1; D ambiguous. The ends were cut back, 4 bases at V and 0 bases at J, with 12 bases in the middle. The CDR3 is made up of 15 amino acids. Per the germline V gene, CDR1 is LGHDT and CDR2 is YNNKEL (reference sequence).

J is TRBJ2-1 and V is TRBV7-3; 10 nucleotides line up with TRBD2. Germline values: CDR1 SGHTA, CDR2 FQGTGA. V was pared by 1 base and J by 8 bases, with 5 bases of the junction left unmatched. CDR3 length: 15 residues. CDR3 protein: CASSLIAGGLDEQFF. DNA of the CDR3: TGTGCCAGCAGCTTAATAGCGGGGGGCCTGGATGAGCAGTTCTTC.

Concerning this clone: The sample holds other DNA sequences that translate to the same CDR3. V is TRBV24-1 and J is TRBJ2-7; 11 nucleotides agree with TRBD1. Unmatched junction bases numbered 4, after V lost 4 bases and J lost 3 bases. CDR3 length equals 15 residues. Per the germline V gene, CDR1 is KGHDR and CDR2 is SFDVKD. The CDR3 sequence: CATSESGTGGYEQYF. The DNA of the CDR3 is TGTGCCACCAGTGAGTCCGGGACAGGGGGCTACGAGCAGTACTTC.

The J gene is TRBJ2-7, the V gene TRBV9; no reliable D call. V was clipped by 1 base and J by 4 bases, with 12 bases between them. The CDR3 is 14 amino acids. Per the germline V gene, CDR1 is SGDLS and CDR2 is YYNGEE. The CDR3 nucleotides are TGTGCCAGCAGCGTATCCGCCGGAGAGTACGAGCAGTACTTC. Amino acid sequence: CASSVSAGEYEQYF.

The chain has TRBV29-1 and TRBJ2-5, with TRBD1 matching over 7 bases. The CDR3 has 13 amino acids. The germline V gene has CDR1 SQVTM and CDR2 ANQGSEA. Trimming at V came to 6 bases and at J to 5 bases, leaving 9 bases not matched to a gene. The CDR3 bases are TGCAGCGTCCCTGGGACAGTTGTGGAGACCCAGTACTTC. Amino acids: CSVPGTVVETQYF.

The chain has TRBV2 and TRBJ2-3, with unresolved D. The V end lost 4 bases, the J end lost 2 bases, and 4 bases lay between the germline ends. Germline CDR1 reads SNHLY; CDR2 reads FYNNEI. This CDR3 contains 12 residues. The CDR3 protein is CASSALTDTQYF. As DNA, the CDR3 is TGTGCCAGCAGTGCCCTCACAGATACGCAGTATTTT.

The J gene is TRBJ1-2, the V gene TRBV3-1 (or the pseudogene TRBV3-2), with 12 bases lining up with TRBD1. J was trimmed by 0 bases and V by 2 bases; bases with no gene match: 13. The length of the CDR3 is 20 residues. Germline CDR1 LGHDT, CDR2 YNNKEL (reference sequence). In DNA form, the CDR3 reads TGTGCCAGCAGCCAATCCCGCAACCGGGACAGGGGGCCTTCTAACTATGGCTACACCTTC. It encodes CASSQSRNRDRGPSNYGYTF.

The V gene is TRBV5-4, the J gene TRBJ1-2, with a tentative D call TRBD1 (6 bases). V lost 4 bases to trimming and J lost 3 bases, with 19 bases between them. Germline V CDR1 and CDR2: SGHNT, YYREEE (reference sequence). The CDR3 covers 16 residues. In nucleotides, the CDR3 is TGTGCCAGCAGCCCCGGCAGGGGAGTGGAAGACTATGGCTACACCTTC. As protein: CASSPGRGVEDYGYTF. The full variable domain, completed using reference TRBV5-4 and TRBJ1-2, is ETGVTQSPTHLIKTRGQQVTLRCSSQSGHNTVSWYQQALGQGPQFIFQYYREEENGRGNFPPRFSGLQFPNYSSELNVNALELDDSALYLCASSPGRGVEDYGYTFGSGTRLTVV.

This chain links TRBV2 with TRBJ2-7, with TRBD1 as a possible D gene (6 bases). V was cut by 7 bases and J by 0 bases, with 16 bases left in between. The CDR3 consists of 15 residues. The germline CDR1 and CDR2 sequences are SNHLY and FYNNEI. CDR3 loop: CASKEGPTGSYEQYF. DNA of the CDR3: TGTGCCAGCAAGGAAGGGCCGACAGGCTCCTACGAGCAGTACTTC.

V gene TRBV11-2 combines with J gene TRBJ1-1; 9 bases are a match to TRBD1. This CDR3 has 15 amino acids. Germline V gene data show CDR1 as SGHAT and CDR2 as FQNNGV. With V trimmed by 1 base and J by 11 bases, 11 bases remained unmatched. The CDR3 DNA follows: TGTGCCAGCAGCTTAGCTCGGGACAGGGTAATGGGTGCTTTCTTT. Translating it yields CASSLARDRVMGAFF.

The chain carries TRBV7-8 and TRBJ1-5; TRBD1 matches at 8 bases. The CDR3 runs 15 residues. V shed 1 base and J 4 bases; nucleotides not matched to a gene: 3. Looked up from germline, CDR1 is SGHVS and CDR2 is FQNEAQ. The CDR3 region is CASSLVQGANQPQHF. Here the CDR3 DNA reads TGTGCCAGCAGCTTAGTCCAGGGGGCGAATCAGCCCCAGCATTTT.

The chain couples TRBV11-2 to TRBJ1-4; TRBD1 matches at 7 bases. The CDR3 loop spans 14 amino acids. The J segment lost 4 bases and the V segment lost 5 bases, leaving 4 bases of the junction unmatched. Germline CDR1 SGHAT, CDR2 FQNNGV. CDR3 DNA: TGTGCCAGCAGCCGGGGACAGCTTAATGAAAAACTGTTTTTT. Translated: CASSRGQLNEKLFF.

The rearrangement joins TRBV6-6 to TRBJ2-1; TRBD2 might be the D (6 bases). The CDR3 covers 15 residues. V was pared by 10 bases and J by 8 bases, with 24 bases between. Germline values: CDR1 MNHNY, CDR2 SVGAGI (reference sequence). CDR3 DNA sequence: TGTGCCACCTCAGCTAGGCTAGCGCCCGGTGATGAGCAGTTCTTC. Its protein is CATSARLAPGDEQFF.

This chain links TRBV7-6 with TRBJ2-7, with TRBD1 matching over 7 bases. J gave up 7 bases and V 4 bases, and 7 bases lay outside the gene matches. The CDR3 is 13 amino acids. CDR1 is SGHVS, CDR2 FNYEAQ, per germline. CDR3 sequence (DNA): TGTGCCAGCAGCTCACAACAGGGACAGGAGCAGTACTTC. Amino acid sequence: CASSSQQGQEQYF.

CDR3 sequence reads: CASSLGRPLQETQYF. The CDR3 nucleotides are TGTGCCAGCAGTTTAGGCAGACCACTACAAGAGACCCAGTACTTC. The chain links TRBV27 to TRBJ2-5; D uncertain. Germline values: CDR1 MNHEY, CDR2 SMNVEV (reference sequence). The CDR3 totals 15 residues. The germline V and J ends were trimmed by 2 bases and 2 bases, with 12 bases remaining between them.

The rearrangement uses TRBV7-2 and TRBJ1-2; TRBD1 might be the D (5 bases). V was pared by 5 bases and J by 8 bases, with 12 bases between. Germline V lookup: CDR1 SGHTA, CDR2 FQGNSA. This CDR3 is built from 12 residues. The CDR3 loop is CASSPAGGGYTF. CDR3 DNA sequence: TGTGCCAGCAGCCCAGCGGGGGGGGGCTACACCTTC.

This clone was seen a single time. The gene calls are TRBV30 and TRBJ1-2; D uncertain. With 0 bases removed from V and 7 bases from J, the gap between germline ends came to 12 bases. The CDR3 length is 13 residues. Germline V gene data show CDR1 as GTSNPN and CDR2 as SVGIG (reference sequence). DNA of the CDR3: TGTGCCTGGAGTGTTGTGGCGCGGGGTGGCTACACCTTC. It encodes CAWSVVARGGYTF.

This clone was counted once. The chain recombines TRBV30 with TRBJ2-3, with 8 bases aligning to TRBD2. With V trimmed by 4 bases and J by 0 bases, 3 bases remained unmatched. This CDR3 is 14 amino acids long. Germline CDR1 and CDR2: GTSNPN and SVGIG (reference sequence). The CDR3 DNA follows: TGTGCCTGGACGGGAGGGGTTAGCACAGATACGCAGTATTTT. Protein product: CAWTGGVSTDTQYF. The entire variable domain, with the rest obtained from reference TRBV30 and TRBJ2-3, is as follows: SQTIHQWPATLVQPVGSPLSLECTVEGTSNPNLYWYRQAAGRGLQLLFYSVGIGQISSEVPQNLSASRPQDRQFILSSKKLLLSDSGFYLCAWTGGVSTDTQYFGPGTRLTVL.

This clone was observed a single time. Written as DNA, the CDR3 is TGTGCCACCAGCAGAGTGCGGGGTGTCGCGGGTGAGCAGTTCTTC. Its translation: CATSRVRGVAGEQFF. The genes are TRBV15 and TRBJ2-1, with TRBD2 as a possible D gene (6 bases). From germline, CDR1 is LNHNV and CDR2 YYDKDF (reference sequence). V was shortened by 1 base and J by 9 bases, with 16 bases between the two germline ends. This CDR3 spans 15 amino acids. The full variable domain, with the rest looked up from reference TRBV15 and TRBJ2-1, is DAMVIQNPRYQVTQFGKPVTLSCSQTLNHNVMYWYQQKSSQAPKLLFHYYDKDFNNEADTPDNFQSRRPNTSFCFLDIRSPGLGDTAMYLCATSRVRGVAGEQFFGPGTRLTVL.

This sequence joins TRBV20-1 and TRBJ1-2, with D unresolved. The CDR3 has 14 amino acids. CDR1 is DFQATT and CDR2 is SNEGSKA in the germline V gene (reference sequence). V was pared by 4 bases and J by 4 bases, with 16 bases between. CDR3: CSAIDGRLAYGYTF. For the CDR3, the DNA is TGCAGTGCTATTGATGGAAGACTAGCCTATGGCTACACCTTC.

The genes are TRBV5-1 and TRBJ1-1, with 9 bases aligning to TRBD1. The V gene's germline CDR1 is SGHRS and CDR2 YFSETQ. V lost 4 bases, J lost 1 base, and 5 bases stayed unmatched. The CDR3 sequence is 15 residues long. The CDR3 DNA follows: TGCGCCAGCAGCCAACAGGGGGCGGCGAACACTGAAGCTTTCTTT. Translating gives CASSQQGAANTEAFF.

This chain connects TRBV19 to TRBJ1-2, with 8 bases identical to TRBD1. J was trimmed by 3 bases and V by 5 bases; bases with no gene match: 8. The CDR3 is made up of 15 amino acids. CDR1 is LNHDA and CDR2 is SQIVND in the germline V gene (reference sequence). In nucleotides, the CDR3 is TGTGCCAGTAGTCAGCCCCGGACAGGGCACTATGGCTACACCTTC. It yields the protein CASSQPRTGHYGYTF.

CDR3 coding DNA: TGTGCCAGCAGCCCCCAGACAGAAATACTACTTTCCCCCTACGAGCAGTACTTC. Translating it yields CASSPQTEILLSPYEQYF. The V call is TRBV7-9, the J call TRBJ2-7; weak D call: TRBD1 (5 bases). V dropped 5 bases and J dropped 2 bases, with 25 bases sitting between them. This CDR3 spans 18 amino acids. Germline CDR1 reads SEHNR; CDR2 reads FQNEAQ (reference sequence).

This clone showed up just once. This chain links TRBV9 with TRBJ2-7; 14 nucleotides match TRBD2. This CDR3 is 16 amino acids long. Germline V gene data show CDR1 as SGDLS and CDR2 as YYNGEE. Losses at the gene ends were 3 bases for V and 5 bases for J; bases not matched to a gene: 7. The CDR3 loop reads CASSASGLAGVNEQYF. The CDR3 DNA sequence: TGTGCCAGCAGCGCGTCGGGACTAGCGGGAGTGAACGAGCAGTACTTC.

The gene calls are TRBV29-1 and TRBJ1-1, with no clear D. CDR1 and CDR2 from the germline V gene are SQVTM and ANQGSEA. The CDR3 length is 14 residues. With 7 bases removed from V and 0 bases from J, the gap between germline ends came to 15 bases. As DNA, the CDR3 is TGCAGCGGGACCCTTATCGGGGTGAACACTGAAGCTTTCTTT. Its protein is CSGTLIGVNTEAFF.

On this clone itself: Other DNA sequences in this specimen translate into the identical CDR3. The gene calls are TRBV5-1 and TRBJ1-6; 8 positions agree with TRBD1. The CDR3 is made up of 15 amino acids. After removal of 2 bases from V and 7 bases from J, the junction contained 5 bases not matched to a gene. The germline V gene has CDR1 SGHRS and CDR2 YFSETQ. CDR3 protein: CASSLEGQGNSPLHF. The CDR3 region has the DNA TGCGCCAGCAGCTTAGAAGGACAGGGAAATTCACCCCTCCACTTT.